The 15 T cell receptor beta chains below were found in one sample sequenced in a study of Ad26.COV2.S vaccination and SARS-CoV-2 variants. As to treatment: some 19 received Ad26.COV2.S at low or high dose, single or two shots; a few received placebo; per-sample allocation not given. Sampling was performed 63 days after the first vaccine or placebo injection. TCRdb keeps only in-frame clones here, not all; method: immunoSEQ multiplex PCR. The sample lists 450,000 to 550,000 clones, about 88% occurring once. The sample was peripheral blood, taken in a trial of Ad26.COV2.S vaccine versus placebo. The receptors here all came from a person aged 18-65 years who received the Ad26.COV2.S COVID-19 vaccine or a placebo.

The genes are TRBV9 and TRBJ2-1, with 9 bases matching TRBD2. This CDR3 region has 16 residues. CDR1 SGDLS and CDR2 YYNGEE come from the germline V gene. Trimming at V came to 4 bases and at J to 0 bases, leaving 5 bases not matched to a gene. CDR3 sequence (DNA): TGTGCCAGCAGCCTACTTAGCGGGAGCTCCTACAATGAGCAGTTCTTC. Protein sequence: CASSLLSGSSYNEQFF.

This sequence joins TRBV5-6 and TRBJ2-1; D is perhaps TRBD1 (5 bases). The CDR3 runs 14 residues. V lost 0 bases to trimming and J lost 7 bases, with 11 bases between them. The germline gives CDR1 SGHDT, CDR2 YYEEEE. CDR3 DNA: TGTGCCAGCAGCTTGGGGGGCAGATGGAATGAGCAGTTCTTC. Translation: CASSLGGRWNEQFF.

The V call is TRBV9, the J call TRBJ2-5; D gene ambiguous. The germline CDR1 and CDR2 sequences are SGDLS and YYNGEE. CDR3 size: 13 residues. Trimming took 0 bases from V and 5 from J, leaving 8 bases between them. CDR3 sequence (DNA): TGTGCCAGCAGCGTAGACACCAGGGAGACCCAGTACTTC. Protein: CASSVDTRETQYF.

This clone appeared a single time. The genes are TRBV7-2 and TRBJ2-1; TRBD2 is a possible D gene (7 bases). Germline CDR1 reads SGHTA; CDR2 reads FQGNSA. This CDR3 contains 16 residues. Trimming removed 5 bases from V and 4 bases from J, with 18 bases in between. The CDR3 is CASSPLGAGAYNEQFF. The CDR3 nucleotides are TGTGCCAGCAGCCCCCTAGGTGCGGGGGCTTACAATGAGCAGTTCTTC.

The chain combines TRBV7-9 with TRBJ1-1; D not certain. The CDR3 totals 16 residues. Trimming stripped 7 bases from V and 3 bases from J, with 21 bases between. Germline loops: CDR1 SEHNR, CDR2 FQNEAQ (reference sequence). In DNA form, the CDR3 reads TGTGCCAGCACCCCCCACCGGGAGCCCCGGGACACTGAAGCTTTCTTT. Residues: CASTPHREPRDTEAFF.

This chain links TRBV9 with TRBJ2-4, with a tentative D call TRBD1 (7 bases). Germline V gives CDR1 SGDLS, CDR2 YYNGEE. Trimming removed 3 bases from V and 7 bases from J, with 11 bases in between. The CDR3 consists of 13 residues. This chain's CDR3 is CASSAPGGNIQYF. In DNA form, the CDR3 reads TGTGCCAGCAGCGCTCCAGGGGGGAACATTCAGTACTTC.

This chain links TRBV5-1 with TRBJ1-2; the D is unclear. The CDR3 runs to 16 residues. Trimming took 1 base from V and 4 from J, leaving 17 bases between them. In germline, CDR1 is SGHRS, CDR2 YFSETQ. As DNA, the CDR3 is TGCGCCAGCAGCTTGCGTATGGATGGGATATCCTATGGCTACACCTTC. Protein sequence: CASSLRMDGISYGYTF.

This rearrangement joins TRBV2 to TRBJ2-2; 10 bases line up with TRBD2. V was clipped by 2 bases and J by 4 bases; unmatched bases: 7. The length of the CDR3 is 17 residues. CDR1 and CDR2 (germline): SNHLY, FYNNEI. The CDR3: CASSEQGSGRFTGELFF. The CDR3 nucleotides read TGTGCCAGCAGTGAACAGGGTAGCGGGAGGTTCACCGGGGAGCTGTTTTTT.

This sequence joins TRBV5-1 and TRBJ1-3; D remains unclear. V lost 0 bases, J lost 7 bases, and 14 bases lay in between. This CDR3 is built from 15 residues. The germline V gene has CDR1 SGHRS and CDR2 YFSETQ. CDR3 loop: CASSLAGSASNTIYF. In DNA form, the CDR3 reads TGCGCCAGCAGCTTGGCGGGATCAGCGTCTAACACCATATATTTT. Together with reference TRBV5-1 and TRBJ1-3, the CDR3 gives the full variable domain: KAGVTQTPRYLIKTRGQQVTLSCSPISGHRSVSWYQQTPGQGLQFLFEYFSETQRNKGNFPGRFSGRQFSNSRSEMNVSTLELGDSALYLCASSLAGSASNTIYFGEGSWLTVV.

V and J are TRBV18 and TRBJ2-5, with TRBD2 matching 7 bases. CDR3 length: 16 residues. V lost 0 bases and J lost 7; bases outside the gene matches: 11. The germline V gene encodes CDR1 KGHSH and CDR2 LQKENI. This CDR3 is CASSPPVGGGDGTQYF. In DNA, the CDR3 is TGTGCCAGCTCACCACCGGTGGGCGGGGGAGACGGGACCCAGTACTTC. Full variable domain (missing parts from reference TRBV18 and TRBJ2-5): NAGVMQNPRHLVRRRGQEARLRCSPMKGHSHVYWYRQLPEEGLKFMVYLQKENIIDESGMPKERFSAEFPKEGPSILRIQQVVRGDSAAYFCASSPPVGGGDGTQYFGPGTRLLVL.

The V gene is TRBV10-3, the J gene TRBJ1-1; TRBD1 agrees at 11 bases. The V segment lost 5 bases and the J segment 1 base; nucleotides outside the gene matches: 3. The CDR3 is 15 residues long. Per germline, CDR1 ENHRY and CDR2 SYGVKD. CDR3 region: CAISPGQGENTEAFF. Here the CDR3 DNA reads TGTGCCATCAGTCCGGGACAGGGGGAGAACACTGAAGCTTTCTTT.

The chain carries TRBV7-2 and TRBJ2-2, with 8 bases lining up with TRBD2. CDR1 and CDR2 from the germline V gene are SGHTA and FQGNSA. This CDR3 has 18 amino acids. V was pared by 1 base and J by 6 bases, with 13 bases of the junction left unmatched. The CDR3 reads CASSLGWVAGKDPGELFF. CDR3 in DNA: TGTGCCAGCAGCTTAGGGTGGGTAGCGGGAAAGGATCCCGGGGAGCTGTTTTTT.

This clone was counted a few times. The gene calls are TRBV3-1 (or the pseudogene TRBV3-2) and TRBJ2-5; D uncertain. CDR3 length: 14 residues. CDR1 and CDR2 from the germline V gene are LGHDT and YNNKEL (reference sequence). Trimming removed 2 bases from V and 3 bases from J, with 10 bases in between. The CDR3: CASSQRAAEETQYF. DNA of the CDR3: TGTGCCAGCAGCCAAAGGGCAGCCGAAGAGACCCAGTACTTC.

J is TRBJ1-1 and V is TRBV11-2, with D unclear. The CDR3 loop spans 14 amino acids. The germline CDR1 and CDR2 sequences are SGHAT and FQNNGV. V lost 2 bases to trimming and J lost 0 bases, with 7 bases between them. The chain's CDR3 is CASSLPAMNTEAFF. The CDR3 coding sequence is TGTGCCAGCAGCTTACCAGCGATGAACACTGAAGCTTTCTTT.

The rearrangement joins TRBV5-8 to TRBJ2-3, with 7 bases lining up with TRBD1. Germline assignment: CDR1 SGHTS and CDR2 YDEGEE. The CDR3 runs to 14 residues. The V gene end was trimmed by 3 bases and the J gene end by 7 bases; junction bases not matched to a gene: 8. The CDR3 bases are TGTGCCAGCAGCTCCCGGGACAGAGGTAATACGCAGTATTTT. Its translation is CASSSRDRGNTQYF.